This T cell receptor (beta chain) was identified during a study of patients and donors after allogeneic stem cell transplantation. TCRdb reprocessed the RT-PCR reads via MiXCR and lists one record per CDR3 protein. In the table there are some 960,000 distinct CDR3 sequences, roughly 18% of which are singletons. The CDR3 spans 15 residues. Trimming cost V 5 bases and J 5 bases; bases outside gene matches: 9. Germline-derived CDR1 and CDR2 are SGHTS and YDEGEE. The rearrangement links TRBV5-8 to TRBJ2-5; 10 nucleotides align to TRBD2. Sequencing was performed on blood, either unsorted or a sorted T cell fraction (not recorded which). The clonotype was recovered from a human donor who was either an allogeneic HSCT recipient or a stem cell or donor lymphocyte infusion donor (not recorded which). It is not recorded whose cells these are; they may come from a transplant donor. The CDR3 nucleotides read TGTGCCAGCAGGGCAGCGGGAGGGCCTCTGGAGACCCAGTACTTC. Its translation is CASRAAGGPLETQYF.